These T cell receptor beta chains were read from a single sample in a study of blood T cell repertoires in COVID-19. Libraries were prepared by immunoSEQ multiplex PCR; TCRdb keeps only in-frame clonotypes and omits some of them. This table holds fewer than 65,000 clones, approximately 79% found once. The sample was peripheral blood. The receptor set was obtained from a man between 65 and 79 years old with acute or convalescent COVID-19. CDR3s include the opening cysteine and the closing phenylalanine or tryptophan. Each record gives: D gene, clone size, V gene, J gene, CDR3 protein, CDR3 DNA. A D gene is named only where the DNA matches it firmly. Part of the rows lack a size; the others show once, few, many or a class for expanded clones.

-	-	TRBV3-1/TRBV3-2	TRBJ2-2	CASSQGGDYTGELFF	TGTGCCAGCAGCCAAGGCGGTGACTACACCGGGGAGCTGTTTTTT
TRBD1	-	TRBV6-2/TRBV6-3	TRBJ1-1	CASSRRGLDTEAFF	TGTGCCAGCAGCAGAAGGGGGCTGGACACTGAAGCTTTCTTT
TRBD1	-	TRBV9	TRBJ1-3	CASSGGQRHTIYF	TGTGCCAGCAGCGGGGGACAGCGGCACACCATATATTTT
-	-	TRBV18	TRBJ2-2	CASSPRTGENTGELFF	TGTGCCAGCTCACCACGGACCGGGGAGAACACCGGGGAGCTGTTTTTT
-	-	TRBV11-1	TRBJ1-1	CASSLLLTTGAFF	TGTGCCAGCAGCTTATTACTCACCACGGGGGCTTTCTTT
-	-	TRBV9	TRBJ2-3	CASSVAGKDTQYF	TGTGCCAGCAGCGTAGCGGGGAAAGATACGCAGTATTTT
-	-	TRBV5-1	TRBJ1-2	CASSLEPGVDYTF	TGCGCCAGCAGCTTGGAGCCAGGGGTGGACTACACCTTC
-	-	TRBV30	TRBJ2-1	CAWSPARSSYNEQFF	TGTGCCTGGAGTCCGGCAAGGAGCTCCTACAATGAGCAGTTCTTC
-	-	TRBV7-2	TRBJ2-7	CASSGSDRGRQYF	TGTGCCAGCAGCGGATCAGACAGAGGCCGGCAGTACTTC
-	-	TRBV12-3/TRBV12-4	TRBJ1-2	CASTLGVGYGYTF	TGTGCCAGCACCCTAGGGGTTGGGTATGGCTACACCTTC
-	-	TRBV5-4	TRBJ1-4	CASSFTTGQPNEKLFF	TGTGCCAGCAGCTTCACAACCGGACAGCCAAATGAAAAACTGTTTTTT
TRBD1	few	TRBV2	TRBJ2-2	CASRPRQGATGELFF	TGTGCCAGCAGGCCAAGACAGGGGGCTACCGGGGAGCTGTTTTTT
TRBD1	-	TRBV19	TRBJ1-1	CASSQGQAAPGAEAFF	TGTGCCAGTAGCCAGGGACAGGCAGCCCCGGGGGCTGAAGCTTTCTTT
-	-	TRBV23-1	TRBJ2-5	CASSQASPRFPETQYF	TGCGCCAGCAGTCAAGCGTCCCCCAGGTTCCCCGAGACCCAGTACTTC
-	once	TRBV25-1	TRBJ1-4	CASSDRRGNEKLFF	TGTGCCAGCAGTGACAGGCGGGGGAATGAAAAACTGTTTTTT
-	-	TRBV3-1/TRBV3-2	TRBJ2-1	CASSQDLRGMSDNEQFF	TGTGCCAGCAGCCAAGATTTACGCGGGATGAGCGACAATGAGCAGTTCTTC
-	once	TRBV7-9	TRBJ2-2	CASSSRVSNTGELFF	TGTGCCAGCAGCTCCCGGGTATCTAACACCGGGGAGCTGTTTTTT
-	-	TRBV5-1	TRBJ1-4	CASSLDMGGEKLFF	TGCGCCAGCAGCTTGGACATGGGGGGTGAAAAACTGTTTTTT
TRBD1	-	TRBV6-2/TRBV6-3	TRBJ2-1	CASSPDRGLGDEQFF	TGTGCCAGCAGTCCAGACAGGGGGCTTGGCGATGAGCAGTTCTTC
TRBD1	-	TRBV24-1	TRBJ2-3	CATSDPQGSLRDTQYF	TGTGCCACCAGTGATCCACAGGGGAGCTTAAGGGATACGCAGTATTTT
-	-	TRBV7-3	TRBJ2-2	CASSPTSASGELFF	TGTGCCAGCAGCCCAACAAGCGCGTCCGGGGAGCTGTTTTTT
-	-	TRBV5-1	TRBJ2-2	CASSLDGGRTGELFF	TGCGCCAGCAGCTTGGACGGGGGAAGGACCGGGGAGCTGTTTTTT
TRBD2	once	TRBV11-3	TRBJ2-3	CASSSGLAVADTQYF	TGTGCCAGCAGCTCGGGACTAGCGGTAGCAGATACGCAGTATTTT
-	few	TRBV6-5	TRBJ1-4	CASRRGWTNEKLFF	TGTGCCAGCAGGCGGGGCTGGACTAATGAAAAACTGTTTTTT
-	-	TRBV6-1	TRBJ2-4	CASSEGAQEDIQYF	TGTGCCAGCAGTGAAGGGGCGCAAGAAGACATTCAGTACTTC
-	-	TRBV6-6	TRBJ2-7	CASSTGTPYEQYF	TGTGCCAGCAGTACCGGGACACCTTACGAGCAGTACTTC
TRBD2	-	TRBV5-1	TRBJ2-7	CASSLAWTSGGPSYEQYF	TGCGCCAGCAGCTTGGCTTGGACTAGCGGGGGGCCGTCCTACGAGCAGTACTTC
TRBD1	-	TRBV27	TRBJ1-6	CASRTGTGSNSPLHF	TGTGCCAGCAGGACCGGGACAGGGTCTAATTCACCCCTCCACTTT
-	few	TRBV3-1/TRBV3-2	TRBJ1-2	CASSQDMAGSYGYTF	TGTGCCAGCAGCCAAGATATGGCAGGGTCCTATGGCTACACCTTC